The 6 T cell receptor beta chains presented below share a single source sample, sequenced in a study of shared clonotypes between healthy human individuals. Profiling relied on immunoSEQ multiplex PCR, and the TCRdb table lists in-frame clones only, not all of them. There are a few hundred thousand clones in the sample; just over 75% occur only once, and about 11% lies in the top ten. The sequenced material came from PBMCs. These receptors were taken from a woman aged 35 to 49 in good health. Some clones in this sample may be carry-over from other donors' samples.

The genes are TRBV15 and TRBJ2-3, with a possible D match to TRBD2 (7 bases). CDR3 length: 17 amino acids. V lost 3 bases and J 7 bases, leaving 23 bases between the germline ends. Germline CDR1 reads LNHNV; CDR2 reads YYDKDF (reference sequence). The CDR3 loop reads CATSSLGGTIRRNTQYF. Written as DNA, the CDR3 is TGTGCCACCAGCAGCCTGGGGGGGACAATTAGGCGAAATACGCAGTATTTT.

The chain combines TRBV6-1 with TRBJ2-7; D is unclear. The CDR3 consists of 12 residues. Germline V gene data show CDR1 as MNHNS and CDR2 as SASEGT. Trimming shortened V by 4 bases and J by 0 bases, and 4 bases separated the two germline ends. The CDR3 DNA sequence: TGTGCCAGCAGTGTTAGCTCCTACGAGCAGTACTTC. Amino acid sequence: CASSVSSYEQYF.

DNA for the CDR3: TGTGCCAGCAGTTTGTTCGGGGGGACCGGGGAGCTGTTTTTT. Its translation: CASSLFGGTGELFF. The chain has TRBV27 and TRBJ2-2; TRBD2 aligns across 7 bases. With V trimmed by 3 bases and J by 5 bases, 3 bases remained unmatched. The germline gives CDR1 MNHEY, CDR2 SMNVEV (reference sequence). There are 14 residues in the CDR3.

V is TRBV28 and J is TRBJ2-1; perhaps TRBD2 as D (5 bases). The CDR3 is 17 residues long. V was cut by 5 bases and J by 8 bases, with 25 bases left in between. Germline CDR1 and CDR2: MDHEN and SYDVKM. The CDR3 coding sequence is TGTGCCAGCAGTCCCCGTGGAGGATCGTCCCCAAGGGATGAGCAGTTCTTC. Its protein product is CASSPRGGSSPRDEQFF.

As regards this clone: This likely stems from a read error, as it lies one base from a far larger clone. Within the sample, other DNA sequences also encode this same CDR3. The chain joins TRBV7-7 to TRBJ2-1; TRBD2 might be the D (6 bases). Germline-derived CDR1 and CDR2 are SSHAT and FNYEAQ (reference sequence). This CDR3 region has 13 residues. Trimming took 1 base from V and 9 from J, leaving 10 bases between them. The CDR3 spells CASSLGAGSEQFF. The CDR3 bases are TGTGCCAGCAGCTTAGGGGCGGGGAGTGAGCAGTTCTTC.

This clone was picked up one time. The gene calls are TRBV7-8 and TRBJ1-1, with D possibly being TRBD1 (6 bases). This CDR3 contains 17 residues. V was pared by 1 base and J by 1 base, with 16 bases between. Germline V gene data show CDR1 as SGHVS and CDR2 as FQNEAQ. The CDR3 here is CASSLDRVLGQNTEAFF. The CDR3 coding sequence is TGTGCCAGCAGCTTAGACAGGGTATTGGGGCAGAACACTGAAGCTTTCTTT.